The sequence of this T cell receptor beta chain was determined in a study of Ad26.COV2.S vaccination and SARS-CoV-2 variants (dated by TCRdb to the early 2020s). Notes on the research overall: Vaccine-arm donors were drawn from COV1001, a multicentre, randomized, double-blind, placebo-controlled phase I-IIa trial of Ad26.COV2.S in healthy adults. Dosing of Ad26.COV2.S was intramuscular, at either 5x10^10 or 1x10^11 viral particles, delivered as one shot or as two shots spaced 56 days apart. The specificity and breadth of SARS-CoV-2-reactive T cell receptors after Ad26.COV2.S vaccination were assessed by TCRbeta repertoire sequencing. The TCR-sequenced set comprised about 32 samples: some 20 Ad26.COV2.S vaccine recipients, 5 placebo recipients and 8 SARS-CoV-2 convalescent individuals. Trial participants were randomized into five groups of five: low-dose or high-dose Ad26.COV2.S given once or twice, or placebo on both occasions. Investigators did not know the trial group allocation while performing experiments and assessing outcomes.

Findings and caveats that apply to the study as a whole: Non-spike TCR breadth was comparable between vaccine and placebo recipients, consistent with the vaccine containing only spike. According to the authors, total T cell responses may have been underestimated by the TCR breadth and depth analyses. After vaccination, spike-specific CD8+ and CD4+ T cell responses were reported to show substantial breadth. Spike-specific TCR breadth was higher in Ad26.COV2.S recipients than in placebo recipients (P = 0.0014). The study was not powered to compare responses between vaccine doses or regimens.

The treatment or condition label, as the study defines it: roughly 18 received Ad26.COV2.S at low or high dose, single or two shots; a few received placebo; per-sample allocation not given. Repertoires of vaccine and placebo recipients were sequenced from samples taken on day 63 after the first injection. In Cohort 1b, around 25 adults aged 18-55 years were enrolled at a single site in Boston, USA, between 29 July and 7 August 2020. Ad26.COV2.S consisted of a replication-incompetent adenovirus type 26 vector by which a prefusion-stabilized SARS-CoV-2 spike protein from the original Wuhan strain was expressed. A note on this clone: Its specific antigen is unknown. No much larger clone is present one base from it, and per-base qualities are unavailable.

The CDR3, cysteine through phenylalanine, is 15 amino acids long. Left in the record is the CDR3 DNA by itself, 45 bases read in frame from the first base. Sequences LNHDA (CDR1) and SQIVND (CDR2) are obtained from the germline V gene (reference sequence). Relative to germline, V is missing 1 base and J is missing 6 bases, with 6 bases of the junction outside any gene match. The immunoSEQ Assay was the method used to sequence TCRbeta CDR3 regions. After extraction, genomic DNA underwent amplification by bias-controlled multiplex PCR, followed by high-throughput sequencing. As for how the authors treated the data: To quantify the absolute abundance of every unique TCRbeta CDR3 region, sequences were collapsed and filtered. T cell fraction was estimated by normalizing TCRbeta template counts to usable DNA, which was measured by amplifying reference genes present in all nucleated cells. Repertoire TCRs were annotated as SARS-CoV-2-specific by exact matching of V gene, CDR3 amino acid sequence and J gene to a known reactive TCR set. MIRA supplied the reference SARS-CoV-2 TCR set, which was filtered for enrichment in COVID-19-positive ImmuneCODE repertoires so that public or cross-reactive TCRs were removed. Based on the MIRA antigens, annotated TCRs were further analysed at the level of specific ORF or position within ORF. Depth was the summed frequency of annotated unique rearrangements, while breadth was defined as annotated unique rearrangements over total unique productive rearrangements. Two-sided Wilcoxon rank-sum tests were used to compare TCR breadth between groups. TCRdb limited this immuneACCESS table to in-frame rearrangements with V and J called. A share of clones is missing; checked studies link under half to unresolved V genes, and the rest is unexplained. The DNA was the basis for D and trimming; V, J and clone size are from that table. Counted in this sample were approximately 240,000 clones; 88% of them appeared once. Around 11% of the sample lies in the top ten.

Recombination connected TRBV19 to TRBJ2-7; TRBD1 fits 10 bases in the junction. The TCR originated in a person aged 18-60 years who received the Ad26.COV2.S COVID-19 vaccine or a placebo. The sequencing used peripheral blood, collected in a trial of Ad26.COV2.S vaccine versus placebo. In nucleotides, the sequence is TGTGCCAGTAGTATAGGCCCCCGGACAGGGGGCGAGCAGTACTTC. It translates to CASSIGPRTGGEQYF.